A selection of T cell receptor beta chains follows, all from one sample in a study of graft-versus-host responses after intestinal transplantation. The method was immunoSEQ multiplex PCR; TCRdb's version includes in-frame clones alone and lacks a portion of them. The table has 100,000 to 120,000 clones, roughly 93% seen once. Antigens of these TCRs are unknown. The sequencing used unstimulated CD8+ T cells sorted from spleen or lymph node cells, collected before intestinal transplant. The receptors derive from a human donor who received an intestinal transplant. CDR3s include the opening cysteine and the closing phenylalanine or tryptophan. The order of the fields is V gene, CDR3 length, J gene, D gene, clone size, CDR3 protein, CDR3 DNA. A D gene is named only where the DNA matches it firmly. Only part of the rows carry a size: once, few, many, or a class if the clone is expanded.

v_gene: TRBV9
len: 15
j_gene: TRBJ2-1
d_gene: TRBD2
abundance: -
CDR3aa: CASSASGRAAHEQFF
CDR3nt: TGTGCCAGCAGCGCTAGCGGGAGGGCCGCCCATGAGCAGTTCTTC

v_gene: TRBV10-2
len: 15
j_gene: TRBJ2-3
d_gene: TRBD1
abundance: -
CDR3aa: CASSEGTGRTDTQYF
CDR3nt: TGCGCCAGCAGTGAAGGGACAGGGAGGACAGATACGCAGTATTTT

v_gene: TRBV9
len: 17
j_gene: TRBJ2-3
d_gene: -
abundance: -
CDR3aa: CASSVEGRDKSTDTQYF
CDR3nt: TGTGCCAGCAGCGTCGAGGGGCGCGATAAAAGCACAGATACGCAGTATTTT

v_gene: TRBV19
len: 13
j_gene: TRBJ2-1
d_gene: TRBD1
abundance: few
CDR3aa: CASLTQGADEQFF
CDR3nt: TGTGCCAGCCTTACACAGGGGGCGGATGAGCAGTTCTTC

v_gene: TRBV18
len: 15
j_gene: TRBJ1-3
d_gene: -
abundance: -
CDR3aa: CASSPGRGAGNTIYF
CDR3nt: TGTGCCAGCTCACCAGGCAGGGGAGCTGGAAACACCATATATTTT

v_gene: TRBV7-8
len: 13
j_gene: TRBJ1-2
d_gene: -
abundance: once
CDR3aa: CASSRPFDYGYTF
CDR3nt: TGTGCCAGCAGCCGCCCCTTTGACTATGGCTACACCTTC

v_gene: TRBV6-6
len: 14
j_gene: TRBJ2-7
d_gene: -
abundance: -
CDR3aa: CASSKTVARDEQYF
CDR3nt: TGTGCCAGCAGTAAAACGGTGGCCCGGGACGAGCAGTACTTC

v_gene: TRBV5-4
len: 14
j_gene: TRBJ1-2
d_gene: -
abundance: -
CDR3aa: CGTASGPTLYGYTF
CDR3nt: TGTGGCACTGCATCCGGCCCGACCCTCTATGGCTACACCTTC

v_gene: TRBV5-6
len: 14
j_gene: TRBJ2-7
d_gene: -
abundance: -
CDR3aa: CASSLVPGDDEQYF
CDR3nt: TGTGCCAGCAGCTTGGTTCCAGGGGATGACGAGCAGTACTTC

v_gene: TRBV9
len: 15
j_gene: TRBJ2-7
d_gene: TRBD2
abundance: -
CDR3aa: CASSEVVAGAYEQYF
CDR3nt: TGTGCCAGCAGCGAGGTGGTAGCGGGAGCCTACGAGCAGTACTTC

v_gene: TRBV28
len: 11
j_gene: TRBJ2-1
d_gene: -
abundance: -
CDR3aa: CASSSGYEQFF
CDR3nt: TGTGCCAGCAGTTCCGGTTATGAGCAGTTCTTC

v_gene: TRBV28
len: 17
j_gene: TRBJ2-1
d_gene: -
abundance: -
CDR3aa: CASSSLTRRSWSNEQFF
CDR3nt: TGTGCCAGCAGTTCCCTCACCCGACGCTCTTGGAGCAATGAGCAGTTCTTC

v_gene: TRBV7-9
len: 14
j_gene: TRBJ2-7
d_gene: TRBD1
abundance: once
CDR3aa: CASSAGTGIHEQYF
CDR3nt: TGTGCCAGCAGCGCCGGGACAGGGATCCACGAGCAGTACTTC

v_gene: TRBV19
len: 14
j_gene: TRBJ2-5
d_gene: -
abundance: -
CDR3aa: CASTPRGSLETQYF
CDR3nt: TGTGCCAGTACCCCGAGGGGATCGTTGGAGACCCAGTACTTC

v_gene: TRBV5-6
len: 13
j_gene: TRBJ2-7
d_gene: -
abundance: -
CDR3aa: CASSLGVSYEQYF
CDR3nt: TGTGCCAGCAGCTTGGGAGTTTCCTACGAGCAGTACTTC

v_gene: TRBV7-6
len: 18
j_gene: TRBJ2-1
d_gene: TRBD2
abundance: -
CDR3aa: CASSLARGASGKFNEQFF
CDR3nt: TGTGCCAGCAGCTTAGCTCGGGGGGCTAGCGGGAAGTTTAATGAGCAGTTCTTC

v_gene: TRBV2
len: 17
j_gene: TRBJ1-3
d_gene: TRBD1
abundance: -
CDR3aa: CASSEARTGEAGNTIYF
CDR3nt: TGTGCCAGCAGTGAAGCAAGAACAGGGGAGGCTGGAAACACCATATATTTT

v_gene: TRBV9
len: 14
j_gene: TRBJ1-1
d_gene: -
abundance: -
CDR3aa: CASSTFTGLTEAFF
CDR3nt: TGTGCCAGCAGCACCTTTACGGGCCTCACTGAAGCTTTCTTT

v_gene: TRBV5-6
len: 13
j_gene: TRBJ1-1
d_gene: -
abundance: -
CDR3aa: CASSLGGGTEAFF
CDR3nt: TGTGCCAGCAGCTTGGGTGGCGGCACTGAAGCTTTCTTT

v_gene: TRBV6-6
len: 14
j_gene: TRBJ2-7
d_gene: -
abundance: -
CDR3aa: CASSYSGEHYEQYF
CDR3nt: TGTGCCAGCAGTTACTCCGGGGAGCACTACGAGCAGTACTTC

v_gene: TRBV27
len: 18
j_gene: TRBJ2-5
d_gene: TRBD2
abundance: -
CDR3aa: CASSLFASGLAGQETQYF
CDR3nt: TGTGCCAGCAGTTTATTCGCATCGGGACTAGCGGGACAAGAGACCCAGTACTTC

v_gene: TRBV28
len: 16
j_gene: TRBJ2-3
d_gene: TRBD2
abundance: -
CDR3aa: CASSPSAGPRLDTQYF
CDR3nt: TGTGCCAGCAGTCCATCAGCGGGGCCTCGGCTGGATACGCAGTATTTT

v_gene: TRBV2
len: 13
j_gene: TRBJ1-1
d_gene: -
abundance: -
CDR3aa: CATYLGPNTEAFF
CDR3nt: TGTGCCACCTACTTGGGACCGAACACTGAAGCTTTCTTT

v_gene: TRBV28
len: 16
j_gene: TRBJ2-4
d_gene: -
abundance: -
CDR3aa: CASSPRQARAKNIQYF
CDR3nt: TGTGCCAGCAGTCCCCGACAGGCCAGGGCCAAAAACATTCAGTACTTC

v_gene: TRBV4-1
len: 13
j_gene: TRBJ2-1
d_gene: TRBD2
abundance: -
CDR3aa: CASSSRENIPEFF
CDR3nt: TGCGCCAGCAGCTCGCGGGAGAACATCCCCGAGTTCTTC

v_gene: TRBV18
len: 18
j_gene: TRBJ1-1
d_gene: TRBD1
abundance: -
CDR3aa: CASSPYPGTALVVPEAFF
CDR3nt: TGTGCCAGCTCACCTTACCCTGGGACAGCCCTTGTGGTACCTGAAGCTTTCTTT

v_gene: TRBV10-1
len: 14
j_gene: TRBJ2-7
d_gene: TRBD1
abundance: once
CDR3aa: CASNGQAKPYEQYF
CDR3nt: TGCGCCAGCAACGGACAGGCAAAACCCTACGAGCAGTACTTC

v_gene: TRBV27
len: 13
j_gene: TRBJ2-2
d_gene: -
abundance: -
CDR3aa: CASSFQTGGELFF
CDR3nt: TGTGCCAGCAGTTTCCAGACAGGCGGGGAGCTGTTTTTT

v_gene: TRBV7-9
len: 15
j_gene: TRBJ2-5
d_gene: TRBD2
abundance: -
CDR3aa: CASSPPGLAQETQYF
CDR3nt: TGTGCCAGCAGCCCCCCGGGACTAGCGCAAGAGACCCAGTACTTC

v_gene: TRBV12-5
len: 14
j_gene: TRBJ2-7
d_gene: TRBD1
abundance: -
CDR3aa: CASGPTGYRFEQYF
CDR3nt: TGTGCTAGTGGCCCGACAGGGTATAGGTTTGAGCAGTACTTC

v_gene: TRBV19
len: 15
j_gene: TRBJ2-7
d_gene: TRBD2
abundance: -
CDR3aa: CASSRLAGGPYEQYF
CDR3nt: TGTGCCAGTAGTCGACTAGCGGGAGGGCCTTACGAGCAGTACTTC

v_gene: TRBV12-5
len: 16
j_gene: TRBJ1-1
d_gene: -
abundance: -
CDR3aa: CASGLVMGRGNTEAFF
CDR3nt: TGTGCTAGTGGTTTGGTTATGGGTAGGGGGAACACTGAAGCTTTCTTT

v_gene: TRBV6-1
len: 14
j_gene: TRBJ2-7
d_gene: -
abundance: -
CDR3aa: CASSVGLTTYEQYF
CDR3nt: TGTGCCAGCAGTGTGGGACTCACTACCTACGAGCAGTACTTC

v_gene: TRBV9
len: 14
j_gene: TRBJ2-6
d_gene: -
abundance: -
CDR3aa: CASSVRDTHDVLTF
CDR3nt: TGTGCCAGCAGCGTACGGGACACCCATGACGTCCTGACTTTC

v_gene: TRBV6-5
len: 14
j_gene: TRBJ2-7
d_gene: TRBD1
abundance: once
CDR3aa: CASGKTGGLNEQYF
CDR3nt: TGTGCCAGCGGTAAGACAGGGGGACTGAACGAGCAGTACTTC

v_gene: TRBV28
len: 17
j_gene: TRBJ2-1
d_gene: -
abundance: -
CDR3aa: CASSLLLTSRTYNEQFF
CDR3nt: TGTGCCAGCAGTTTATTACTAACTAGCCGAACCTACAATGAGCAGTTCTTC

v_gene: TRBV27
len: 16
j_gene: TRBJ2-7
d_gene: TRBD2
abundance: -
CDR3aa: CASSLSGLAGTYEQYF
CDR3nt: TGTGCCAGCAGTTTATCGGGACTAGCGGGAACTTACGAGCAGTACTTC

v_gene: TRBV27
len: 15
j_gene: TRBJ1-1
d_gene: TRBD1
abundance: -
CDR3aa: CASSGRDRDLGEAFF
CDR3nt: TGTGCCAGCAGTGGTCGGGACAGGGACCTGGGGGAAGCTTTCTTT

v_gene: TRBV11-2
len: 13
j_gene: TRBJ2-7
d_gene: -
abundance: few
CDR3aa: CASRLEYSYEQYF
CDR3nt: TGTGCCAGCCGTCTTGAGTATTCCTACGAGCAGTACTTC

v_gene: TRBV27
len: 13
j_gene: TRBJ2-7
d_gene: TRBD1
abundance: -
CDR3aa: CASSSGTVYEQYF
CDR3nt: TGTGCCAGCAGTTCGGGGACAGTGTACGAGCAGTACTTC

v_gene: TRBV27
len: 14
j_gene: TRBJ2-7
d_gene: -
abundance: -
CDR3aa: CASSWTDKSYEQYF
CDR3nt: TGTGCCAGCAGTTGGACTGACAAAAGTTACGAGCAGTACTTC

v_gene: TRBV10-2
len: 14
j_gene: TRBJ2-7
d_gene: -
abundance: -
CDR3aa: CASSETGPSYEQYF
CDR3nt: TGCGCCAGCAGTGAGACGGGACCCTCCTACGAGCAGTACTTC

v_gene: TRBV27
len: 16
j_gene: TRBJ2-3
d_gene: TRBD2
abundance: once
CDR3aa: CASSLFKRDWSDTQYF
CDR3nt: TGTGCCAGCAGTTTATTTAAGCGGGATTGGTCAGATACGCAGTATTTT